The rows below give T cell receptor beta chains drawn from one sample of a study of T-cell reconstitution after alpha-beta-depleted transplantation in children. TCRdb reprocessed the PCR reads via MiXCR and lists one record per CDR3 protein. The sample has about 480,000 distinct CDR3 sequences, under 15% seen once; the top ten hold roughly 5.4%. The specimen was PBMCs from the stem cell graft donor, collected from the stem cell graft. Receptors were obtained from a human donor who donated a stem cell graft to a child with combined immunodeficiency. Each CDR3 is given with its conserved first and last residue. The D gene is left open where the match is weak. The listing skips clone size in some rows; elsewhere it reads once, few, many or a size class.

j_call d_call v_call clone_size cdr3_nt cdr3_aa
TRBJ2-3 NA TRBV7-9 NA TGTGCCAGCAGCCCACCGCTCGGTCCAGATACGCAGTATTTT CASSPPLGPDTQYF
TRBJ1-5 NA TRBV4-3 NA TGCGCCAGCAGCCAAGATCCACACCGCAATCAGCCCCAGCATTTT CASSQDPHRNQPQHF
TRBJ2-1 NA TRBV4-2 many TGTGCCAGCAGCCAGCCGCTGGGAGCGGGTTACAATGAGCAGTTCTTC CASSQPLGAGYNEQFF
TRBJ2-1 NA TRBV12-3/TRBV12-4 many NA CASSSSTSANEQFF
TRBJ1-5 TRBD1 TRBV5-5 many TGTGCCAGCAGCTCGGAGGACAGGGGGCATCAGCCCCAGCATTTT CASSSEDRGHQPQHF
TRBJ2-6 NA TRBV6-2/TRBV6-3 NA TGTGCCAGCAGTTACGAGGGTTTAAGGGCCAACGTCCTGACTTTC CASSYEGLRANVLTF
TRBJ2-1 TRBD2 TRBV4-3 few TGCGCCAGCAGCCAAGATGAACGGGCGGGACTAGCGGGGGACAATGAGCAGTTCTTC CASSQDERAGLAGDNEQFF
TRBJ2-7 NA TRBV12-3/TRBV12-4 many TGTGCCAGTACCCTGGACAGCCTTTTTATCGAGCAGTACTTC CASTLDSLFIEQYF
TRBJ2-5 NA TRBV7-2 few TGTGCCAGCAGCCCTCAGGGTATGGGACAAGAGACCCAGTACTTC CASSPQGMGQETQYF
TRBJ1-1 TRBD1 TRBV12-3/TRBV12-4 few TGTGCCAGCGATCCAGGGGGTTTCACTGAAGCTTTCTTT CASDPGGFTEAFF
TRBJ2-2 NA TRBV7-9 few TGTGCCAGCAGCTTACCCCCAGCGGTCCGGACCGGGGAGCTGTTTTTT CASSLPPAVRTGELFF
TRBJ2-3 TRBD2 TRBV5-1 many TGCGCCAGCAGCGACGGGACTAGCGGGAACACAGATACGCAGTATTTT CASSDGTSGNTDTQYF
TRBJ1-4 NA TRBV6-1 NA TGTGCCAGCAGTCAAACCTTTTCGGTCGAAAAACTGTTTTTT CASSQTFSVEKLFF
TRBJ1-5 NA TRBV27 many TGTGCCAGCAGTTTTATGGGGACGAGCAATCAGCCCCAGCATTTT CASSFMGTSNQPQHF
TRBJ2-1 NA TRBV13 many TGTGCCAGCAGCTTAGGGTGGGCAGGGGGGAGCTACAATGAGCAGTTCTTC CASSLGWAGGSYNEQFF
TRBJ2-7 TRBD2 TRBV6-2/TRBV6-3 NA TGTGCCAGCAGTTATCCCCGATGGTTACTAGCGGGAGCCTCCTACGAGCAGTACTTC CASSYPRWLLAGASYEQYF
TRBJ2-2 TRBD2 TRBV12-3/TRBV12-4 NA TGTGCCAGCACTTCGAGACTAGCGGTTAACACCGGGGAGCTGTTTTTT CASTSRLAVNTGELFF
TRBJ2-1 NA TRBV7-9 many TGTGCCAGCAGCTTAGATGGGGGCCATGAGCAGTTCTTC CASSLDGGHEQFF
TRBJ2-7 TRBD1 TRBV27 NA TGTGCCAGCAGTTTAACCCGACAGGGGGGTCACTACGAGCAGTACTTC CASSLTRQGGHYEQYF
TRBJ2-5 NA TRBV20-1 NA TGCAGTGCTAGAAGACTCCTGGGGGGCGAGACCCAGTACTTC CSARRLLGGETQYF
TRBJ1-1 TRBD1 TRBV10-2 few TGCGCCAGCAGTCAGGGGGGAGGGGTCGCTGAAGCTTTCTTT CASSQGGGVAEAFF
TRBJ2-3 TRBD2 TRBV12-3/TRBV12-4 NA TGTGCCAGCAGTTTACCTGGACTAGATTCGCAGTATTTT CASSLPGLDSQYF
TRBJ2-3 NA TRBV4-3 many TGCGCCAGCAGCCAAGAGCTTGGGATTCGCACAGATACGCAGTATTTT CASSQELGIRTDTQYF
TRBJ1-3 NA TRBV20-1 many TGCAGTGCGCCAACGTCGGGGGGAAACACCATATATTTT CSAPTSGGNTIYF
TRBJ2-6 NA TRBV12-3/TRBV12-4 few TGTGCCAGCAGTATTGGTAGGGGGGCCAACGTCCTGACTTTC CASSIGRGANVLTF
TRBJ1-1 NA TRBV29-1 many TGCAGCGTTGTTACGCCTGAAGCTTTCTTT CSVVTPEAFF
TRBJ2-5 TRBD1 TRBV24-1 many TGTGCCACCAGTGATGCCGCACAGGGGCGGGAGACCCAGTACTTC CATSDAAQGRETQYF
TRBJ2-4 NA TRBV2 NA TGTGCCAGCAGCCTGACAGTGGGAGCCAAAAACATTCAGTACTTC CASSLTVGAKNIQYF
TRBJ2-7 NA TRBV29-1 NA TGCAGCGTGATGACCTACGAGCAGTACTTC CSVMTYEQYF
TRBJ2-1 TRBD1 TRBV2 few TGTGCCAGCAGTGACGGGGAGACAGGGGGAGATGAGCAGTTCTTC CASSDGETGGDEQFF
TRBJ2-7 NA TRBV11-1 few TGTGCCAGCAGCTCCGAAGGGGCTCCCTACGAGCAGTACTTC CASSSEGAPYEQYF
TRBJ2-5 TRBD2 TRBV7-2 many TGTGCCAGCAGCTACTCGCGGGAGCCGGGTGAGACCCAGTACTTC CASSYSREPGETQYF
TRBJ2-7 NA TRBV2 few TGTGCCACAGGCCCCCCCTACGGGCAGTACTTC CATGPPYGQYF
TRBJ1-6 NA TRBV6-5 NA TGTGCCAGCAGTTTGAGTTCCGGGCTGGTCTCACCCCTCCACTTT CASSLSSGLVSPLHF
TRBJ2-7 TRBD2 TRBV13 NA TGTGCCAGCAGCTTGGGACTAGCGGGAGCTTGGGCCTACGAGCAGTACTTC CASSLGLAGAWAYEQYF
TRBJ2-3 NA TRBV11-1 few TGTGCCAGCAGCTCGCTGGGTAGCGGTTGGTATAGCACAGATACGCAGTATTTT CASSSLGSGWYSTDTQYF
TRBJ2-5 NA TRBV3-1 few TGTGCCAGCAGCCAAGTGTCAGGGCTAGAGACCCAGTACTTC CASSQVSGLETQYF
TRBJ1-3 NA TRBV29-1 NA TGCAGCGCCGGACAGACTGGAAACACCATATATTTT CSAGQTGNTIYF
TRBJ1-6 TRBD1 TRBV20-1 NA TGCAGTGCTAGAGCCGGGACAGTGGAAACTAATTCACCCCTCCACTTT CSARAGTVETNSPLHF
TRBJ2-1 TRBD2 TRBV29-1 many TGCAGCCATCCTAGCGGGGGGGCGAGCAATGAGCAGTTCTTC CSHPSGGASNEQFF
TRBJ2-1 NA TRBV20-1 few TGCAGTGCTAGGGCTCTCCCTGACCGGACAGCTCCTGGGCATGAGCAGTTCTTC CSARALPDRTAPGHEQFF
TRBJ2-7 TRBD1 TRBV5-1 NA TGCGCCAGCAGCTTGGGAGCGACAGGGGGCAACGAGCAGTACTTC CASSLGATGGNEQYF
TRBJ2-7 NA TRBV10-3 NA TGTGCCATCAGGGGGGACGGCTCCCCCAACGAGCAGTACTTC CAIRGDGSPNEQYF
TRBJ2-1 TRBD1 TRBV29-1 NA TGCAGCGTTGAAGATGACAGGGCCACCTACAATGAGCAGTTCTTC CSVEDDRATYNEQFF
TRBJ2-7 NA TRBV28 few TGTGCCAGCAGTTCGACGGGACTGAGCTCCTACGAGCAGTACTTC CASSSTGLSSYEQYF
TRBJ2-7 TRBD1 TRBV11-1 NA TGTGCCAGCAGCTCCCTTAGTTGGACCGGGACAGGGGATTACTACGAGCAGTACTTC CASSSLSWTGTGDYYEQYF
TRBJ2-4 NA TRBV28 NA TGTGCCAGCAGTGAGACAGGTCCGGTCGACAAAAACATTCAGTACTTC CASSETGPVDKNIQYF
TRBJ2-5 NA TRBV20-1 few TGCAGTGCTAGAGATCCGGCCGTGGGAGAGACCCAGTACTTC CSARDPAVGETQYF
TRBJ2-3 NA TRBV5-1 many TGCGCCAGCAGCTTGGGACAGGAAGATACGCAGTATTTT CASSLGQEDTQYF
TRBJ2-7 TRBD1 TRBV28 few TGTGCCAGCAGTTCTATGGGGGACAGCATCTCCTACGAGCAGTACTTC CASSSMGDSISYEQYF
TRBJ2-7 TRBD1 TRBV3-1 NA TGTGCCAGCAGCCAACAACTGACAGGGGGCGGATTAGCGGGTACCTACGAGCAGTACTTC CASSQQLTGGGLAGTYEQYF
TRBJ2-1 NA TRBV5-6 many TGTGCCAGCAGCCCTCTCCTCTTTCAGGAGGACTATGAGCAGTTCTTC CASSPLLFQEDYEQFF
TRBJ1-1 NA TRBV27 few TGTGCCAGCAGCTCCATTGGGGGGAACACTGAAGCTTTCTTT CASSSIGGNTEAFF